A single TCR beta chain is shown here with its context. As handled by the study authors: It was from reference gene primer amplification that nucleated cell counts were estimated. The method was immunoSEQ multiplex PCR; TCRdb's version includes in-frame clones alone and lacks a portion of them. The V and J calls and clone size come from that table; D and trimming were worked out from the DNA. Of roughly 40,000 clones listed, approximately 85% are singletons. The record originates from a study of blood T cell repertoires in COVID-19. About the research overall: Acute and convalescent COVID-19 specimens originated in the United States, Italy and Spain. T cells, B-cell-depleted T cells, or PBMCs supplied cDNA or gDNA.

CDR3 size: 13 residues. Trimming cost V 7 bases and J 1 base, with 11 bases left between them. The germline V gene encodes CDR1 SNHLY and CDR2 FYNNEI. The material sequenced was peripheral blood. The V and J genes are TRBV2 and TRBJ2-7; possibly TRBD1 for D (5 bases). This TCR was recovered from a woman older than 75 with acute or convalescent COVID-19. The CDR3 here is CASTRGQSYEQYF. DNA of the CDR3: TGTGCCAGCACTAGGGGTCAGTCCTACGAGCAGTACTTC.